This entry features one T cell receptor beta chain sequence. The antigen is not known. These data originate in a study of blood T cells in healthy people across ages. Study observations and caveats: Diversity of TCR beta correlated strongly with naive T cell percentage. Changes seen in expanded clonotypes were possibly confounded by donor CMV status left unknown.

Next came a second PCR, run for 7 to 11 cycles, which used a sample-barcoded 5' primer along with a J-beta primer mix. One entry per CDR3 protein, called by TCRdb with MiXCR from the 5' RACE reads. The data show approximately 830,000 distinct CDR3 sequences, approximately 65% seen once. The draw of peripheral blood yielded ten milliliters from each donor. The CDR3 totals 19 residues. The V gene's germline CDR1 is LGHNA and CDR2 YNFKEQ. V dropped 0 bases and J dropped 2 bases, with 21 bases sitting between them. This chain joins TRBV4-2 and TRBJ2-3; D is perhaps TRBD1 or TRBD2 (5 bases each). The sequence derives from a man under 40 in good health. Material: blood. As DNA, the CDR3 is TGTGCCAGCAGCCAAGATTTATCAGGCGGAGGACAACACACAGATACGCAGTATTTT. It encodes CASSQDLSGGGQHTDTQYF.